The 16 T cell receptor beta chains presented below share a single source sample, sequenced in a study of beta chain features in type 1 diabetes. As every portion of the isolated RNA was reverse transcribed, the sequencing read expressed TCRB transcripts. Only in-frame clones appear in the TCRdb table, and some are missing; sequencing was by immunoSEQ multiplex PCR. This table holds 970,000 or so clones, 17% found once. Sequencing was carried out using naive CD4+ T cells from blood. All receptors come from a woman between 18 and 30 years old in good health.

The gene calls are TRBV11-2 and TRBJ2-7, with a tentative D call TRBD1 (5 bases). The CDR3 has 15 residues. Germline values: CDR1 SGHAT, CDR2 FQNNGV. V was trimmed by 1 base and J by 6 bases, leaving 16 bases between them. CDR3 nucleotides: TGTGCCAGCAGCTTAGGTCAGGGTTGGACGGGCGAGCAGTACTTC. Amino acids: CASSLGQGWTGEQYF.

The chain is built from TRBV7-2 and TRBJ1-2, with D unresolved. V lost 2 bases, J lost 7 bases, and 20 bases lay in between. The CDR3 has 16 residues. In germline, CDR1 is SGHTA, CDR2 FQGNSA. The CDR3 DNA reads as TGTGCCAGCAGCTTAATAACGTGGCCCGGGAGAAGTGGCTACACCTTC. This sequence encodes CASSLITWPGRSGYTF.

Written as DNA, the CDR3 is TGTGCCAGCAGCGAAACTAACCAAGAGACCCAGTACTTC. Protein sequence: CASSETNQETQYF. V is TRBV5-8 and J is TRBJ2-5; D unclear. The CDR3 contains 13 residues. Per the germline V gene, CDR1 is SGHTS and CDR2 is YDEGEE. Trimming removed 4 bases from V and 0 bases from J, with 7 bases in between.

This clone was seen only a few times. The rearrangement joins TRBV20-1 to TRBJ2-3; D is possibly TRBD2 (6 bases). V was pared by 6 bases and J by 3 bases, with 7 bases between. The CDR3 runs to 11 residues. The germline V gene encodes CDR1 DFQATT and CDR2 SNEGSKA (reference sequence). In DNA form, the CDR3 reads TGCAGTGCGGCGGGAACAGATACGCAGTATTTT. It codes for CSAAGTDTQYF.

This clone has more than one count but fewer than ten. This sequence joins TRBV7-8 and TRBJ1-2; TRBD1 aligns across 8 bases. Germline trimming cut 5 bases from V and 4 bases from J; bases unmatched to any gene: 6. Germline-derived CDR1 and CDR2 are SGHVS and FQNEAQ. This CDR3 has 14 amino acids. CDR3 in amino acids: CASSPRDRGYGYTF. In nucleotides, the CDR3 is TGTGCCAGCAGCCCAAGAGACAGGGGCTATGGCTACACCTTC.

This clone occurred a few times. The rearrangement links TRBV4-3 to TRBJ2-1; 7 positions match TRBD1. Germline CDR1 is LGHNA and CDR2 is YSLEER. V trimming: 3 bases; J trimming: 8 bases; junction bases outside the gene matches: 7. The CDR3 is 14 amino acids. CDR3 sequence: CASSQRQGRYEQFF. The CDR3 DNA is TGCGCCAGCAGCCAGCGACAGGGCCGGTATGAGCAGTTCTTC.

This clone was recorded a few times. The genes are TRBV11-2 and TRBJ2-1; 10 bases agree with TRBD2. The trim removed 2 bases at V and 8 bases at J, leaving 3 bases unmatched. The V gene's germline CDR1 is SGHAT and CDR2 FQNNGV. The CDR3 has 14 amino acids. CDR3: CASSLNSGRDEQFF. Here the CDR3 DNA reads TGTGCCAGCAGCTTAAACAGCGGGAGGGATGAGCAGTTCTTC.

This clone came up a few times. The chain employs TRBV29-1 and TRBJ1-1; 10 nucleotides line up with TRBD1. From germline, CDR1 is SQVTM and CDR2 ANQGSEA. The J segment lost 10 bases and the V segment lost 4 bases, leaving 3 bases of the junction unmatched. The length of the CDR3 is 11 residues. CDR3 loop: CSVGTGGTAFF. CDR3 nucleotide sequence: TGCAGCGTTGGGACAGGGGGGACAGCTTTCTTT.

This clone showed up just a few times. The rearrangement joins TRBV2 to TRBJ2-3; TRBD2 aligns across 14 bases. V was pared by 1 base and J by 3 bases, with 0 bases of the junction left unmatched. Germline values: CDR1 SNHLY, CDR2 FYNNEI. CDR3 size: 16 residues. In DNA form, the CDR3 reads TGTGCCAGCAGTGAAGGGACTAGCGGGAGGACAGATACGCAGTATTTT. This sequence encodes CASSEGTSGRTDTQYF. Using reference TRBV2 and TRBJ2-3 for the parts outside the CDR3, the full variable domain is EPEVTQTPSHQVTQMGQEVILRCVPISNHLYFYWYRQILGQKVEFLVSFYNNEISEKSEIFDDQFSVERPDGSNFTLKIRSTKLEDSAMYFCASSEGTSGRTDTQYFGPGTRLTVL.

The CDR3 nucleotides are TGTGCCAGTCAGATGGACAGGGTCTACGAGCAGTACTTC. It yields the protein CASQMDRVYEQYF. The chain has TRBV6-5 and TRBJ2-7; 8 bases match TRBD1. V shed 9 bases and J 3 bases; nucleotides not matched to a gene: 7. CDR1 is MNHEY, CDR2 SVGAGI, per germline. The CDR3 sequence is 13 residues long.

This clone was counted a few times. The V call is TRBV4-3, the J call TRBJ2-1; 8 bases fit TRBD1. After removal of 1 base from V and 10 bases from J, the junction contained 12 bases not matched to a gene. In germline, CDR1 is LGHNA, CDR2 YSLEER. This CDR3 region has 16 residues. The CDR3 loop is CASSQGPDREEDEQFF. The CDR3 nucleotides read TGCGCCAGCAGCCAAGGCCCGGACAGGGAAGAGGACGAGCAGTTCTTC.

This clone was found a few times. The chain uses TRBV9 and TRBJ2-2; no definite D call. The CDR3 runs 14 residues. V lost 7 bases, J lost 1 base, and 11 bases lay in between. CDR1 SGDLS and CDR2 YYNGEE come from the germline V gene. The CDR3, as DNA: TGTGCCAGCCGAGTGGCAGGGAACACCGGGGAGCTGTTTTTT. Its protein is CASRVAGNTGELFF.

The chain is built from TRBV5-1 and TRBJ2-3, with D uncertain. The CDR3 is 14 residues long. The V and J ends lost 7 bases and 2 bases respectively, with 14 bases between them. CDR1 is SGHRS, CDR2 YFSETQ, per germline. CDR3 sequence (DNA): TGCGCCAGCCGTGCCTCCCCGGACACAGATACGCAGTATTTT. Translation: CASRASPDTDTQYF.

The CDR3 DNA sequence: TGTGCCAGCAGCATCGGAACGGACTATGGCTACACCTTC. This codes for CASSIGTDYGYTF. This chain links TRBV7-2 with TRBJ1-2; D ambiguous. Trimming took 5 bases from V and 3 from J, leaving 10 bases between them. This CDR3 has 13 residues. Germline assignment: CDR1 SGHTA and CDR2 FQGNSA.

This clone appeared a few times. V is TRBV6-6 and J is TRBJ2-1, with 10 bases fitting TRBD2. Germline assignment: CDR1 MNHNY and CDR2 SVGAGI (reference sequence). The V and J ends lost 5 bases and 8 bases, in that order; junction bases with no gene match: 6. This CDR3 spans 14 amino acids. The DNA of the CDR3 is TGTGCCAGCAGTCTAGCGGGAGAGGGGTATGAGCAGTTCTTC. Translation gives CASSLAGEGYEQFF.

The chain recombines TRBV28 with TRBJ2-1, with 7 bases identical to TRBD2. Per germline, CDR1 MDHEN and CDR2 SYDVKM. The CDR3 consists of 15 residues. The J segment lost 0 bases and the V segment lost 7 bases, leaving 6 bases of the junction unmatched. CDR3 DNA sequence: TGTGCCAGCACCAGCGGGGAAAGCTCCTACAATGAGCAGTTCTTC. Its translation is CASTSGESSYNEQFF.